These T cell receptor beta chains were read from a single sample in a study of blood T cell repertoires in COVID-19. The data were produced by immunoSEQ multiplex PCR, yet TCRdb's version contains in-frame clones alone and is incomplete. The repertoire holds under 100,000 clones, with around 87% as singletons. The sequenced sample consisted of peripheral blood. The receptors were gathered from a human donor in a cohort sampled during active COVID-19. Both conserved end residues are part of each CDR3. The D gene is left open where the match is weak. Clone size is not always given. Where it is, it says once, few, many or a class for expanded clones.

TRBD2,.,TRBV4-1,TRBJ2-5,CASSQEGSGGRETQYF,TGCGCCAGCAGCCAAGAAGGGAGCGGGGGTAGGGAGACCCAGTACTTC
.,.,TRBV6-5,TRBJ2-2,CASRDQVSGELFF,TGTGCCAGCAGAGACCAGGTGTCCGGGGAGCTGTTTTTT
TRBD1,.,TRBV19,TRBJ2-3,CASSPWTGYGTDTQYF,TGTGCCAGTAGTCCCTGGACAGGGTACGGCACAGATACGCAGTATTTT
TRBD2,once,TRBV24-1,TRBJ2-1,CATSDRTSGGPSSYNEQFF,TGTGCCACCAGTGATCGGACTAGCGGGGGGCCGAGCTCCTACAATGAGCAGTTCTTC
.,.,TRBV7-9,TRBJ1-4,CASSLAPRATNEKLFF,TGTGCCAGCAGCTTAGCCCCCCGAGCAACTAATGAAAAACTGTTTTTT
.,.,TRBV15,TRBJ1-1,CATSRDRTYTEAFF,TGTGCCACCAGCAGAGATCGGACTTACACTGAAGCTTTCTTT
.,.,TRBV29-1,TRBJ1-4,CSTQVLRTNEKLFF,TGCAGCACCCAGGTTTTAAGGACTAATGAAAAACTGTTTTTT
TRBD1,.,TRBV6-1,TRBJ1-1,CASSERQGTEAFF,TGTGCCAGCAGTGAAAGACAGGGAACTGAAGCTTTCTTT
.,.,TRBV4-1,TRBJ2-1,CASSPEYNEQFF,TGCGCCAGCAGCCCCGAGTACAATGAGCAGTTCTTC
.,few,TRBV13,TRBJ2-7,CASSLAGRAEQYF,TGTGCCAGCAGCTTAGCAGGCAGGGCCGAGCAGTACTTC
.,.,TRBV28,TRBJ1-5,CASSKTYSNQPQHF,TGTGCCAGCAGTAAAACCTATAGCAATCAGCCCCAGCATTTT